This T cell receptor (beta chain) was recovered during a study of blood T cell repertoires in COVID-19. Only in-frame clones appear in the TCRdb table, and some are missing; sequencing was by immunoSEQ multiplex PCR. Among almost 300,000 clones, around 87% were seen once, and the ten largest hold 1% to 1.5%. The CDR3 covers 14 residues. V dropped 0 bases and J dropped 4 bases, with 12 bases sitting between them. Germline lookup yields CDR1 GTSNPN and CDR2 SVGIG (reference sequence). This clone was detected only once. This chain links TRBV30 with TRBJ1-1, with D unresolved. Sequenced material: peripheral blood. This clonotype originated in a man between 65 and 85 years old with acute or convalescent COVID-19. In DNA form, the CDR3 reads TGTGCCTGGAGTGTACGGAGGGTGGGCACTGAAGCTTTCTTT. Its protein is CAWSVRRVGTEAFF.